This entry features one TCR beta chain sequence. The data belong to a study of blood T cell repertoires in COVID-19. Trimming removed 1 base at V and 5 bases at J, with 12 bases between. Germline CDR1 MDHEN, CDR2 SYDVKM. This CDR3 comprises 16 residues. Original processing notes: Nucleated cell number was recorded as an estimate derived from reference gene primer amplification. TCRdb keeps only in-frame clones here, not all; method: immunoSEQ multiplex PCR. Clone size and the V and J calls come from that table; the DNA yielded D and trimming. This table holds approximately 110,000 clones, 85% to 90% found once.

The sequenced sample consisted of peripheral blood. The source of this sequence is a man aged 45-65 years with acute or convalescent COVID-19. The chain uses TRBV28 and TRBJ1-6; D perhaps matches TRBD1 (6 bases). This chain's CDR3 is CASSLFRGINNSPLHF. In nucleotides, the CDR3 is TGTGCCAGCAGTTTATTCAGGGGCATTAATAATTCACCCCTCCACTTT.